This is a list of T cell receptor beta chains from one sample in a study of T cells after yellow fever vaccination. TCRdb analysed the 5' RACE reads with MiXCR anew, one entry per CDR3 protein. The sample shows roughly 65,000 distinct CDR3 sequences, 4.5% to 7.5% of them seen only once. The sample here was CD4+ T cells sorted from PBMCs, taken approximately 16 days after the first yellow fever vaccination. All receptors come from a young man who received the YFV17D yellow fever vaccine. Each CDR3 is given with its conserved first and last residue. The D gene is left open where the match is weak. Clone size appears in some rows only: once, few, many, or a class for an expanded clone.

- many TRBJ1-1 TRBV12-3/TRBV12-4 CASSRGQNTEAFF TGTGCCAGCAGTCGGGGACAGAACACTGAAGCTTTCTTT
TRBD2 many TRBJ2-7 TRBV7-2 CASTRTSGGGEQYF TGTGCCAGCACCCGGACTAGCGGGGGGGGCGAGCAGTACTTC
- many TRBJ2-5 TRBV12-3/TRBV12-4 CASTFGGPQETQYF TGTGCCAGCACTTTCGGGGGGCCCCAAGAGACCCAGTACTTC
- many TRBJ1-3 TRBV11-2 CASTLSRTGNTIYF TGTGCCAGCACCTTAAGCCGAACTGGAAACACCATATATTTT
- many TRBJ2-7 TRBV3-1 CASSQDGVREQYF TGTGCCAGCAGCCAAGACGGAGTGCGGGAGCAGTACTTC
TRBD2 many TRBJ2-5 TRBV20-1 CSAAGGYLRETQYF TGCAGTGCGGCGGGGGGATATTTGCGAGAGACCCAGTACTTC
TRBD2 many TRBJ2-3 TRBV7-3 CASSLAGERTDTQYF TGTGCCAGCAGCTTAGCGGGGGAGCGCACAGATACGCAGTATTTT
- many TRBJ1-1 TRBV29-1 CSARVTEAFF TGCAGCGCCCGGGTCACTGAAGCTTTCTTT
- many TRBJ1-2 TRBV3-1 CASSQDLGADLKGYGYTF TGTGCCAGCAGCCAAGATCTCGGGGCAGACCTAAAAGGCTATGGCTACACCTTC
- many TRBJ1-6 TRBV28 CASSLRTFNSPLHF TGTGCCAGCAGTCTAAGGACCTTTAATTCACCCCTCCACTTT
TRBD1 many TRBJ2-1 TRBV24-1 CATSDSGQGRYQQFF TGTGCCACCAGTGATTCGGGACAGGGGAGGTATCAGCAGTTCTTC
TRBD2 many TRBJ2-4 TRBV7-2 CASSSLAGFAKNIQYF TGTGCCAGCAGCTCCTTAGCGGGGTTCGCCAAAAACATTCAGTACTTC
- many TRBJ2-3 TRBV12-3/TRBV12-4 CASSFLAGARDTQYF TGTGCCAGCAGTTTTTTGGCGGGGGCCCGAGATACGCAGTATTTT
TRBD1 many TRBJ2-3 TRBV7-7 CASSPTGFSTDTQYF TGTGCCAGCAGCCCGACAGGGTTCAGCACAGATACGCAGTATTTT
- many TRBJ2-3 TRBV4-3 CASSQDREADNTQYF TGCGCCAGCAGCCAAGATCGGGAAGCGGATAATACGCAGTATTTT
- many TRBJ2-2 TRBV5-1 CASSPGQTVGELFF TGCGCCAGCAGCCCCGGACAGACCGTCGGGGAGCTGTTTTTT
- few TRBJ1-2 TRBV6-5 CASSNSDSSYGYTF TGTGCCAGCAGTAACTCGGACAGCTCCTATGGCTACACCTTC
- many TRBJ2-7 TRBV3-1 CASSHSDTYEQYF TGTGCCAGCAGCCATTCGGATACCTACGAGCAGTACTTC
- many TRBJ2-1 TRBV24-1 CATSDRSVLHNEQFF TGTGCCACCAGTGATCGGTCAGTACTACACAATGAGCAGTTCTTC
- many TRBJ2-3 TRBV2 CASSEAPTEDPSTDTQYF TGTGCCAGCAGTGAAGCGCCGACAGAGGACCCTAGCACAGATACGCAGTATTTT
TRBD2 many TRBJ2-3 TRBV5-1 CASSLARTSGGAGDTQYF TGCGCCAGCAGCTTGGCCCGGACTAGCGGGGGGGCCGGGGATACGCAGTATTTT
- many TRBJ1-1 TRBV30 CAWSGGGDTEAFF TGTGCCTGGAGTGGAGGGGGGGATACTGAAGCTTTCTTT
- many TRBJ2-1 TRBV4-3 CASSWSLVTGAGEQFF TGCGCCAGCAGCTGGAGCCTAGTGACGGGGGCTGGTGAGCAGTTCTTC
- many TRBJ1-1 TRBV5-1 CASSLRYGNTEAFF TGCGCCAGCAGCTTAAGGTACGGGAACACTGAAGCTTTCTTT
TRBD1 many TRBJ1-1 TRBV7-2 CASGTGVNTEAFF TGTGCCAGCGGGACAGGGGTAAACACTGAAGCTTTCTTT
TRBD1 many TRBJ2-7 TRBV20-1 CSAKTGQGSYEQYF TGCAGTGCTAAAACAGGACAGGGATCCTACGAGCAGTACTTC
- many TRBJ2-2 TRBV3-1 CASSHPRPYTGELFF TGTGCCAGCAGCCATCCTCGACCTTACACCGGGGAGCTGTTTTTT
- many TRBJ1-2 TRBV12-3/TRBV12-4 CASSLGWEGYTF TGTGCCAGCAGTTTAGGGTGGGAAGGCTACACCTTC
- medium-sized TRBJ2-4 TRBV5-1 CASSLGQGGNIQYF TGCGCCAGCAGCTTGGGCCAGGGGGGAAACATTCAGTACTTC
- many TRBJ2-3 TRBV7-3 CASSDGGLEDTQYF TGTGCCAGCAGCGATGGTGGGCTAGAAGATACGCAGTATTTT
- many TRBJ1-2 TRBV12-3/TRBV12-4 CASTGDNYGYTF TGTGCCAGCACAGGGGATAACTATGGCTACACCTTC
- many TRBJ2-5 TRBV5-1 CASSLGSQDKETQYF TGCGCCAGCAGCTTGGGTAGTCAGGACAAAGAGACCCAGTACTTC
- many TRBJ2-3 TRBV24-1 CATSDSSRASTDTQYF TGTGCCACCAGTGATTCTAGCAGGGCTAGCACAGATACGCAGTATTTT
TRBD1 medium-sized TRBJ2-1 TRBV18 CASSLTGAINEQFF TGTGCCAGCTCACTGACAGGGGCCATCAATGAGCAGTTCTTC
- - TRBJ2-3 TRBV7-9 CASEKSTWDTQYF TGTGCCAGCGAAAAATCTACCTGGGATACGCAGTATTTT
- many TRBJ2-7 TRBV2 CASSEEGSLYEQYF TGTGCCAGCAGTGAGGAGGGCTCCCTCTACGAGCAGTACTTC
- many TRBJ1-1 TRBV4-2 CASSRGHGDHGISTEAFF TGTGCCAGCAGCCGCGGGCACGGGGATCACGGAATTAGCACTGAAGCTTTCTTT
TRBD1 many TRBJ2-2 TRBV24-1 CATSEGQGRTGELFF TGTGCCACCAGTGAAGGACAGGGTAGAACCGGGGAGCTGTTTTTT
- many TRBJ2-2 TRBV12-3/TRBV12-4 CASSLNLGWTGELFF TGTGCCAGCAGTTTGAATTTAGGGTGGACCGGGGAGCTGTTTTTT
- many TRBJ2-7 TRBV5-1 CASSFGGYEQYF TGCGCCAGCAGCTTTGGCGGGTACGAGCAGTACTTC
TRBD1 many TRBJ1-4 TRBV7-2 CASSSQGAGSEKLFF TGTGCCAGCAGCTCACAGGGGGCAGGGAGTGAAAAACTGTTTTTT
TRBD1 many TRBJ2-1 TRBV12-3/TRBV12-4 CASSPGTGGALHEQFF TGTGCCAGCAGCCCGGGGACAGGGGGCGCGCTCCATGAGCAGTTCTTC
- many TRBJ1-1 TRBV4-1 CASRRGDGEAFF TGCGCCAGCAGGAGGGGGGATGGTGAAGCTTTCTTT
- many TRBJ2-7 TRBV5-4 CASSSGLSTFYEQYF TGTGCCAGCAGCAGCGGACTATCTACATTTTACGAGCAGTACTTC
- many TRBJ1-1 TRBV4-2 CASSQATATEAFF TGTGCCAGCAGCCAAGCTACGGCCACTGAAGCTTTCTTT
- many TRBJ2-1 TRBV7-2 CASSRPTGDHEQFF TGTGCCAGCAGCCGACCCACGGGGGACCATGAGCAGTTCTTC
- many TRBJ1-1 TRBV6-5 CASSSGHNTEAFF TGTGCCAGCAGCTCCGGACACAACACTGAAGCTTTCTTT
- many TRBJ2-2 TRBV11-2 CASSLKWAGELFF TGTGCCAGCAGCTTAAAGTGGGCCGGGGAGCTGTTTTTT
TRBD1 many TRBJ1-1 TRBV9 CASSVEDRGWDTEAFF TGTGCCAGCAGCGTAGAGGACAGGGGGTGGGACACTGAAGCTTTCTTT
- many TRBJ2-1 TRBV7-2 CASSRKGGSEQFF TGTGCCAGCAGCCGCAAGGGGGGTAGTGAGCAGTTCTTC
TRBD1 many TRBJ2-7 TRBV18 CASSPGTGGDEQYF TGTGCCAGCTCACCAGGGACAGGGGGCGACGAGCAGTACTTC
- many TRBJ2-1 TRBV6-1 CASSVPSISNEQFF TGTGCCAGCAGTGTCCCCTCAATTTCCAATGAGCAGTTCTTC
- many TRBJ2-3 TRBV27 CASHKGTDTQYF TGTGCCAGCCACAAGGGCACAGATACGCAGTATTTT
- many TRBJ2-5 TRBV6-5 CASSYQDGRETQYF TGTGCCAGCAGTTACCAGGACGGACGAGAGACCCAGTACTTC
TRBD1 many TRBJ2-5 TRBV7-2 CASSRDRSVGETQYF TGTGCCAGCAGCCGGGACAGAAGCGTGGGCGAGACCCAGTACTTC